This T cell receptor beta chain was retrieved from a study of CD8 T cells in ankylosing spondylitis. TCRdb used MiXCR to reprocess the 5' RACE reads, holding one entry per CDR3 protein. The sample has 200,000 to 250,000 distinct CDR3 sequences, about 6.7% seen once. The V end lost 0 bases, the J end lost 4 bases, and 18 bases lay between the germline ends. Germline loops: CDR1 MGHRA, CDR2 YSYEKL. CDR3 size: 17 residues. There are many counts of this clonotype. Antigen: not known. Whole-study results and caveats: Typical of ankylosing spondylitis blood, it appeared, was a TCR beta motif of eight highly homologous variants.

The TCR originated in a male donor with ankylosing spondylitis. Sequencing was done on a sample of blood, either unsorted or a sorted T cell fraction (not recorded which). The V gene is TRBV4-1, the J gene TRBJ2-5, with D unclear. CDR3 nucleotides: TGCGCCAGCAGCCAAGAACCCCCCCTAGTACGCGGAGAGACCCAGTACTTC. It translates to CASSQEPPLVRGETQYF.